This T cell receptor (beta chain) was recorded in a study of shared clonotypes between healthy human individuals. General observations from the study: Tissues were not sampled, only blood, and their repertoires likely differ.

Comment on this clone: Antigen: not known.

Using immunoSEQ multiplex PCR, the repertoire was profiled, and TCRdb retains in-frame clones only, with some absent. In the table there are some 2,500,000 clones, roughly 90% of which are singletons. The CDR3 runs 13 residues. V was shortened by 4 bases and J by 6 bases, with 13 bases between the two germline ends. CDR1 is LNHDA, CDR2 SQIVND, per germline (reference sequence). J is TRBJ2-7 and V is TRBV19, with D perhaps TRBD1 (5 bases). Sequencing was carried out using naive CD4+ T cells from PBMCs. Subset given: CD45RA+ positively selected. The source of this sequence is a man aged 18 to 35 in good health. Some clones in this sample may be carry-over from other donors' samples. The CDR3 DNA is TGTGCCAGTAGTACTGAGATGACAGCCGAGCAGTACTTC. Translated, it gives CASSTEMTAEQYF.